This TCR beta chain was captured in a study of T cells in Graves' hyperthyroidism and ophthalmopathy. RNA transcripts were the template for amplifying TCR beta CDR3 regions. HTBI primers drove first-round RT-PCR of the TCR CDR3. TCRdb ran MiXCR on the multiplex PCR reads and lists one entry per CDR3 protein. Among roughly 700,000 distinct CDR3 sequences listed, 17% were seen once. This CDR3 comprises 15 residues. CDR1 DFQATT and CDR2 SNEGSKA come from the germline V gene (reference sequence). Trimming took 0 bases from V and 3 from J, leaving 12 bases between them. The table lists this clonotype with many counts. As yet, its antigen is unknown. Diagnosis of hyperthyroidism was new in patients aged 18 to 65, and its duration was under 2 months. Uncontrolled infection, other autoimmune disease, pregnancy or lactation barred patients from enrollment. Whole-study findings and limits: By a 13 V-J model, ophthalmopathy was set apart from stable hyperthyroidism. Appearing also in blood were most of the thyroid clonotypes expanded above 0.001.

V and J are TRBV20-1 and TRBJ1-5; D perhaps matches TRBD1 (6 bases). The specimen was blood. This TCR derives from a man aged 50-60 years with Graves' hyperthyroidism. The CDR3 region is CSARDSGGNNQPQHF. DNA for the CDR3: TGCAGTGCTAGAGATTCCGGGGGCAACAATCAGCCCCAGCATTTT.